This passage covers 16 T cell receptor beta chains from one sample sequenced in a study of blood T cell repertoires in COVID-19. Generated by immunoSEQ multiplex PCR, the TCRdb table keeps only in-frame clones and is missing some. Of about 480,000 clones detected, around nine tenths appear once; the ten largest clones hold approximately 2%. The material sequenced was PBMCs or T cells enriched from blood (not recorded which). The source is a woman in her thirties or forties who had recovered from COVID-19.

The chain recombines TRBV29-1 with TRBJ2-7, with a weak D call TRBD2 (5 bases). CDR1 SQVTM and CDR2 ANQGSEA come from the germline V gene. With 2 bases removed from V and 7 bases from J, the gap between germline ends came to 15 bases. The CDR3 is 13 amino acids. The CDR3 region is CSVETSGGGEQYF. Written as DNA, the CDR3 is TGCAGCGTTGAAACCTCCGGAGGAGGTGAGCAGTACTTC.

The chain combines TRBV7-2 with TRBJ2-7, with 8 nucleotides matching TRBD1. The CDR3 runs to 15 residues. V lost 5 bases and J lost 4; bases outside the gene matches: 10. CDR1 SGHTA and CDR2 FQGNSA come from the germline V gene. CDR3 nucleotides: TGTGCCAGCAGCCCCCAAGGACAGGGCTATTACGAGCAGTACTTC. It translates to CASSPQGQGYYEQYF.

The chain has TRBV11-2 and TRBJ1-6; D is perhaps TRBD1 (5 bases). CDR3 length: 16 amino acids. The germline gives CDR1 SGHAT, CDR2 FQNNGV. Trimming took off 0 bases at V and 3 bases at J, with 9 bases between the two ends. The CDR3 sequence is CASSLESGYYNSPLHF. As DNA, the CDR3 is TGTGCCAGCAGCTTAGAATCAGGGTACTATAATTCACCCCTCCACTTT.

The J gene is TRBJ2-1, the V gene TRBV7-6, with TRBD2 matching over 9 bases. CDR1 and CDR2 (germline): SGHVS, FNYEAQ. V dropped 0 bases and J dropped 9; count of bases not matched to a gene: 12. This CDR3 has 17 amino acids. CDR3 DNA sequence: TGTGCCAGCAGCTTAGCGGCATTAGGCGGAGCGGGAGGTGAGCAGTTCTTC. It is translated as CASSLAALGGAGGEQFF.

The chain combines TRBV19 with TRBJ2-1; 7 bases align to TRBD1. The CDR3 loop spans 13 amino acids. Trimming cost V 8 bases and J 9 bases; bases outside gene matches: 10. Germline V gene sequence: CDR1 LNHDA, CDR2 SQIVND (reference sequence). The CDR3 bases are TGTGCCAGTTCCACAGGGGTGGTGTCTGAGCAGTTCTTC. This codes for CASSTGVVSEQFF.

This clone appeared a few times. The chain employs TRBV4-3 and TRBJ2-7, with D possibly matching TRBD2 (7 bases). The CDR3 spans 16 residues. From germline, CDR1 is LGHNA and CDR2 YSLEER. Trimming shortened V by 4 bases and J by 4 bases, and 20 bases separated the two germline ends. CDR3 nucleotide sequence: TGCGCCAGCAGCCCCAGTGGGGGGGCTTCGTTGTACGAGCAGTACTTC. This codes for CASSPSGGASLYEQYF.

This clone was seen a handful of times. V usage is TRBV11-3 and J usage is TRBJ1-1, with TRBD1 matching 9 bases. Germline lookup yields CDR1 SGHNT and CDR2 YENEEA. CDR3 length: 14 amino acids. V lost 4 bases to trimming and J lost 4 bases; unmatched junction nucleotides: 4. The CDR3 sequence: CASSSRTGATEAFF. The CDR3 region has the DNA TGTGCCAGCAGCTCCAGGACAGGGGCCACTGAAGCTTTCTTT.

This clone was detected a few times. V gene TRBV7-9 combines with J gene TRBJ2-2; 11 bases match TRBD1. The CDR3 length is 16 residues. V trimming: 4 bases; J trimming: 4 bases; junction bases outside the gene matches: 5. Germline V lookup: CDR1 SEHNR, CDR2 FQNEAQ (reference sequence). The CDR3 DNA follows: TGTGCCAGCAGCTCGGGACAGGGGGTTATCACCGGGGAGCTGTTTTTT. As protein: CASSSGQGVITGELFF. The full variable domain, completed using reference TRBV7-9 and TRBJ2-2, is DTGVSQNPRHKITKRGQNVTFRCDPISEHNRLYWYRQTLGQGPEFLTYFQNEAQLEKSRLLSDRFSAERPKGSFSTLEIQRTEQGDSAMYLCASSSGQGVITGELFFGEGSRLTVL.

CDR3 residues: CASSPILSGLAYNEQFF. DNA for the CDR3: TGTGCCAGCAGTCCAATACTATCGGGACTAGCCTACAATGAGCAGTTCTTC. The chain couples TRBV27 to TRBJ2-1, with TRBD2 matching over 8 bases. CDR1 MNHEY and CDR2 SMNVEV come from the germline V gene (reference sequence). J gave up 2 bases and V 5 bases, and 11 bases lay outside the gene matches. The CDR3 is 17 amino acids.

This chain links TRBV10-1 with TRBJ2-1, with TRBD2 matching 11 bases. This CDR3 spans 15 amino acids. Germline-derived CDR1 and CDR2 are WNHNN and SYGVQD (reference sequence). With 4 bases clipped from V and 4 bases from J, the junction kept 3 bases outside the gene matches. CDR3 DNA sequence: TGCGCCAGCAGTGGAACTAGCGGGAGTTACAATGAGCAGTTCTTC. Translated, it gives CASSGTSGSYNEQFF.

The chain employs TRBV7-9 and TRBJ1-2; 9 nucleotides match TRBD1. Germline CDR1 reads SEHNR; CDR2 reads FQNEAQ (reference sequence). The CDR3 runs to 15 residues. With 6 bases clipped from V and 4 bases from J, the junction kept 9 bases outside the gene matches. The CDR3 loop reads CASSSDRGESYGYTF. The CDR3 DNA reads TGTGCCAGCAGTTCGGACAGGGGCGAAAGCTATGGCTACACCTTC.

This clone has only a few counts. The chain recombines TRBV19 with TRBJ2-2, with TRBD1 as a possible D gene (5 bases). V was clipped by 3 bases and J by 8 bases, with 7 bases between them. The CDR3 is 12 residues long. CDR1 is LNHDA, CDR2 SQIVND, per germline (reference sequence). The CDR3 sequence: CASSIQGGELFF. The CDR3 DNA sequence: TGTGCCAGTAGTATTCAGGGTGGGGAGCTGTTTTTT.

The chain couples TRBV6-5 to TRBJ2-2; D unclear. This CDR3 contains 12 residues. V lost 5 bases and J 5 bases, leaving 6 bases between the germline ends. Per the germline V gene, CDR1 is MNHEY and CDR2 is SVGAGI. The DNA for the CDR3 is TGTGCCAGCAGTCTCCAGACCGGGGAGCTGTTTTTT. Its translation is CASSLQTGELFF.

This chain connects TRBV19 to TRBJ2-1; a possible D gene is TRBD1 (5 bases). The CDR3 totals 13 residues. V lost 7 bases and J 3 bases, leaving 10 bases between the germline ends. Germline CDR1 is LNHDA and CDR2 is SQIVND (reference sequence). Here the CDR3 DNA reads TGTGCCAGTACCCCGGACAACTACAATGAGCAGTTCTTC. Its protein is CASTPDNYNEQFF.

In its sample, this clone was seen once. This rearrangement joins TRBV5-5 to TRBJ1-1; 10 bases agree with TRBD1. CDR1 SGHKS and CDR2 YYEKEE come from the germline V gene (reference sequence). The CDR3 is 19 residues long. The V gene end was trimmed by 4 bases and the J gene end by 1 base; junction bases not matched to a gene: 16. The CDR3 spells CASSPILDGTGASNTEAFF. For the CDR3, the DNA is TGTGCCAGCAGCCCGATCTTGGACGGGACAGGGGCCTCGAACACTGAAGCTTTCTTT.

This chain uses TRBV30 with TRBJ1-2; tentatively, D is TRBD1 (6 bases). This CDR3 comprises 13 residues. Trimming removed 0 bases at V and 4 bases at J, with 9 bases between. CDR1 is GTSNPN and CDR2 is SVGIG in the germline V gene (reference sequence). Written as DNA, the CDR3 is TGTGCCTGGAGTGTACAGGACAGCTATGGCTACACCTTC. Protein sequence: CAWSVQDSYGYTF.